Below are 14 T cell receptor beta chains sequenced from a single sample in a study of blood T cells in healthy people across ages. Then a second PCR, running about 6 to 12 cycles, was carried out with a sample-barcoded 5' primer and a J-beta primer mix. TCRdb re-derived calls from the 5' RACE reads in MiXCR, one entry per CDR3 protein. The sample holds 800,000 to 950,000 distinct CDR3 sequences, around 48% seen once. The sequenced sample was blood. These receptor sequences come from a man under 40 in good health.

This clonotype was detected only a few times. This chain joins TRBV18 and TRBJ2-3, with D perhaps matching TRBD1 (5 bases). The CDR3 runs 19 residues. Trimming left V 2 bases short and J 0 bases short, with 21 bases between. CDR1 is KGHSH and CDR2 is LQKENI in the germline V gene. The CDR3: CASSPIDARVIYSTDTQYF. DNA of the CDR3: TGTGCCAGCTCACCAATCGACGCCAGGGTCATCTATAGCACAGATACGCAGTATTTT.

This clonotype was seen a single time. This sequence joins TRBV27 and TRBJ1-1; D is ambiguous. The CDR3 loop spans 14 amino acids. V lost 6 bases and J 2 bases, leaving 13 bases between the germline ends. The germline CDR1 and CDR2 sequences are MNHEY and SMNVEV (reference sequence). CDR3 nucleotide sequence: TGTGCCAGCAGGTTGGGGAGTAGCAACACTGAAGCTTTCTTT. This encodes CASRLGSSNTEAFF.

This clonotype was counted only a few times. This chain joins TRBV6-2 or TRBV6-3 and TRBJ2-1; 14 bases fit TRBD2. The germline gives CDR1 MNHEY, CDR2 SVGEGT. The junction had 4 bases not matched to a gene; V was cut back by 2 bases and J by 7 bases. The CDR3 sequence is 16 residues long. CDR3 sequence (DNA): TGTGCCAGCAGTTACCGGGGACTAGCGGGGGATAATGAGCAGTTCTTC. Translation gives CASSYRGLAGDNEQFF.

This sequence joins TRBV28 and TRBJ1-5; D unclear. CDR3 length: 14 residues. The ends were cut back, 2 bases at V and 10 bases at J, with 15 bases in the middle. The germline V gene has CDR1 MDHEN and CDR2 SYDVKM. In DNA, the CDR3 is TGTGCCAGCAGTTTAAGACGCACAATCGGACCCCAGCATTTT. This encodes CASSLRRTIGPQHF.

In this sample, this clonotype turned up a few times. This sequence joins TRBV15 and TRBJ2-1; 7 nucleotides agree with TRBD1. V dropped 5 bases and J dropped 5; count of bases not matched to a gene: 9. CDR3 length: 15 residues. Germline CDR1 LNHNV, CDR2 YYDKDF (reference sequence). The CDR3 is CATSYEGARNNEQFF. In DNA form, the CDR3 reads TGTGCCACCAGCTATGAGGGGGCAAGGAACAATGAGCAGTTCTTC.

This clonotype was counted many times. In DNA, the CDR3 is TGTGCCAGCAGCCAAGGGGACAGCTATGGCTACACCTTC. As protein: CASSQGDSYGYTF. J is TRBJ1-2 and V is TRBV4-2; 7 positions match TRBD1. The V gene's germline CDR1 is LGHNA and CDR2 YNFKEQ. The CDR3 is 13 amino acids. V dropped 1 base and J dropped 4; count of bases not matched to a gene: 0.

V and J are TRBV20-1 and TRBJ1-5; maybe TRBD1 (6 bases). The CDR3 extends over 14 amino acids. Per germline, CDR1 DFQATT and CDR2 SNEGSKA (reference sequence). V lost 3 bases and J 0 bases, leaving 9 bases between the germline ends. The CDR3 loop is CSASRQDSNQPQHF. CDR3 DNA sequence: TGCAGTGCTAGCAGACAGGATAGCAATCAGCCCCAGCATTTT.

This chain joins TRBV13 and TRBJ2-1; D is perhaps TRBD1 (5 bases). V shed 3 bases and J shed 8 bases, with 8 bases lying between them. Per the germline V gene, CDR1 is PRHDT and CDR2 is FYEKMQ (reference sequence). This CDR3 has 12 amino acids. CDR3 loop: CASSLGQDEQFF. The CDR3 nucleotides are TGTGCCAGCAGCTTGGGGCAGGATGAGCAGTTCTTC.

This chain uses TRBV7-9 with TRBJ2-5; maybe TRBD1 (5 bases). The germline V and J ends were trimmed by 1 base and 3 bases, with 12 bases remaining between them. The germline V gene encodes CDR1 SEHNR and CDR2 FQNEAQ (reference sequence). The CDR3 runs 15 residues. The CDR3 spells CASSLDDRAKETQYF. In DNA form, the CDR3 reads TGTGCCAGCAGCTTAGATGACAGAGCGAAAGAGACCCAGTACTTC.

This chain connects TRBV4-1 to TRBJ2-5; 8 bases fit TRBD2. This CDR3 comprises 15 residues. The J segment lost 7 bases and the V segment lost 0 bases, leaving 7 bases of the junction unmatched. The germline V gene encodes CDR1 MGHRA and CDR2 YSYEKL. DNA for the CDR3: TGCGCCAGCAGCCAAGAAGCTAGCGGGTCTGTGACCCAGTACTTC. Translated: CASSQEASGSVTQYF.

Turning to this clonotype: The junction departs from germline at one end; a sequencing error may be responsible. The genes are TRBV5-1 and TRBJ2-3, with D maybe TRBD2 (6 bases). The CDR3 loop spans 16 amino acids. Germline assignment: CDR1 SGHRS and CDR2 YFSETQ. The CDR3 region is CASSLAGRTSTDAQYF. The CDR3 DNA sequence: TGCGCCAGCAGCTTGGCCGGGCGCACTAGCACAGATGCGCAGTATTTT.

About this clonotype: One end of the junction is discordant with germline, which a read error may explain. DNA of the CDR3: TGCATTGCTAGGTCGGGGGGGAATATGAACACTGAAGCTTTCTTT. Translation gives CIARSGGNMNTEAFF. V gene TRBV20-1 combines with J gene TRBJ1-1, with TRBD1 as a possible D gene (5 bases). This CDR3 is 15 amino acids long. Per the germline V gene, CDR1 is DFQATT and CDR2 is SNEGSKA (reference sequence).

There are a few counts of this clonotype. CDR3 bases: TGTGCCAGCAGCCAACCCCTCGGCTTCAGCTCTGGAAACACCATATATTTT. This translates into CASSQPLGFSSGNTIYF. The chain combines TRBV3-1 with TRBJ1-3, with D hard to call. Germline-derived CDR1 and CDR2 are LGHDT and YNNKEL (reference sequence). V dropped 2 bases and J dropped 0 bases, with 14 bases sitting between them. The CDR3 loop spans 17 amino acids.

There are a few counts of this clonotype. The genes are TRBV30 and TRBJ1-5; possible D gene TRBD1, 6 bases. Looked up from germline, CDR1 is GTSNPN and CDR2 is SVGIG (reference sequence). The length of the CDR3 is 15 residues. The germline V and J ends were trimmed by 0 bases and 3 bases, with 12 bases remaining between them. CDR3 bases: TGTGCCTGGAGTGTCCCAGGGGACTACAATCAGCCCCAGCATTTT. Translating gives CAWSVPGDYNQPQHF.